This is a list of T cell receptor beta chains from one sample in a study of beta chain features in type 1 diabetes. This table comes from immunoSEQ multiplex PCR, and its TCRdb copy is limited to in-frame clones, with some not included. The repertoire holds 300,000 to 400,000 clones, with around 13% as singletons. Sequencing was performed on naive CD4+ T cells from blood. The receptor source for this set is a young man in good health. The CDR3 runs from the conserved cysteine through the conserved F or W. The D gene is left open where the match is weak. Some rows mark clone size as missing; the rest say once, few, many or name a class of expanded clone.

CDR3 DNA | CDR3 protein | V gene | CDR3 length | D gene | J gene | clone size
TGTGCCAGTAGTATCGATAACTTTGCAACTAATGAAAAACTGTTTTTT | CASSIDNFATNEKLFF | TRBV19 | 16 | - | TRBJ1-4 | -
TGCGCCAGCAGCCTAGGGACAGGGGACAATCAGCCCCAGCATTTT | CASSLGTGDNQPQHF | TRBV5-1 | 15 | TRBD1 | TRBJ1-5 | few
TGTGCCAGCAGCTTAGAGGGCGGGGGCTACACCTTC | CASSLEGGGYTF | TRBV7-9 | 12 | - | TRBJ1-2 | -
TGTGCCAGCAGCTTGACAGGTACAAGGGTACTTGAGCAGTTCTTC | CASSLTGTRVLEQFF | TRBV5-6 | 15 | - | TRBJ2-1 | -
TGTGCCAGTAGTAAAAACAGCTATAATGAGCAGTTCTTC | CASSKNSYNEQFF | TRBV19 | 13 | - | TRBJ2-1 | -
TGTGCCAGCAGCAAAACAGGGAACTACCAGTTCTTC | CASSKTGNYQFF | TRBV7-9 | 12 | - | TRBJ2-1 | few
TGTGCCATCAGTGGAGGGGGTGAATACACCATATATTTT | CAISGGGEYTIYF | TRBV10-3 | 13 | - | TRBJ1-3 | -
TGTGCCAGCACGAGGGGACGGGGGGCCGGGGAGCTGTTTTTT | CASTRGRGAGELFF | TRBV2 | 14 | TRBD2 | TRBJ2-2 | -
TGTGCCAGCAAGGGACAGGTCTACAATGAGCAGTTCTTC | CASKGQVYNEQFF | TRBV5-6 | 13 | TRBD1 | TRBJ2-1 | few
TGCGCCAGCAGCCACGTTATAGCGGGGGGAGAAGAGACCCAGTACTTC | CASSHVIAGGEETQYF | TRBV4-3 | 16 | TRBD2 | TRBJ2-5 | few
TGTGCCAGCAGTCTACCTCCTGGGACTAGCGGGAGCTACGAGCAGTACTTC | CASSLPPGTSGSYEQYF | TRBV28 | 17 | TRBD2 | TRBJ2-7 | -
TGTGCCAGCAGTCTGCTAGCGGGAGGGAGCTCCTACAATGAGCAGTTCTTC | CASSLLAGGSSYNEQFF | TRBV27 | 17 | TRBD2 | TRBJ2-1 | few
TGCGCCAGCAGCAAGACTTTACAGGGGGACTATGGCTACACCTTC | CASSKTLQGDYGYTF | TRBV4-1 | 15 | TRBD1 | TRBJ1-2 | few
TGTGCCTGGAAAGGACTAGCTCCTCGAGGGGAGCAGTACTTC | CAWKGLAPRGEQYF | TRBV30 | 14 | TRBD2 | TRBJ2-5 | -
TGTGCCAGCAGCGACAGGGATAACTCTGGAAACACCATATATTTT | CASSDRDNSGNTIYF | TRBV9 | 15 | - | TRBJ1-3 | -
TGTGCCAGTATCGGGTGGGGTAGCGATCGCGGGAACACCATATATTTT | CASIGWGSDRGNTIYF | TRBV28 | 16 | - | TRBJ1-3 | few
TGTGCCAGCGCCCCAGGGTGGGGAGAGACCCAGTACTTC | CASAPGWGETQYF | TRBV9 | 13 | - | TRBJ2-5 | few
TGTGCCAGCAGCGTCGGCAGGGGCAGGGAAAAACTGTTTTTT | CASSVGRGREKLFF | TRBV28 | 14 | - | TRBJ1-4 | -
TGTGCCAGCAGTGCACTGGGCGGGGGGGCAGACGAGCAGTACTTC | CASSALGGGADEQYF | TRBV25-1 | 15 | TRBD2 | TRBJ2-7 | few
TGTGCCAGCAGCCCGGGACAGGGGACATACAATGAGCAGTTCTTC | CASSPGQGTYNEQFF | TRBV2 | 15 | TRBD1 | TRBJ2-1 | -
TGTGCCAGCAGCTTATCTTTTACCTACGAGCAGTACTTC | CASSLSFTYEQYF | TRBV7-2 | 13 | - | TRBJ2-7 | -
TGTGCCAGCTCACCGGGAAGGAGCAGGGTAGACGAGCAGTACTTC | CASSPGRSRVDEQYF | TRBV18 | 15 | - | TRBJ2-7 | few
TGTGCCAGCAGTTACGGGACAGGGGGTCGCTACACCTTC | CASSYGTGGRYTF | TRBV6-5 | 13 | TRBD1 | TRBJ1-2 | -
TGCGCCAGCAGCCCGAGCGGAGGGAACACCGGGGAGCTGTTTTTT | CASSPSGGNTGELFF | TRBV4-3 | 15 | - | TRBJ2-2 | -
TGTGCCAGCAGCAGCACCTTGAACACCGGGGAGCTGTTTTTT | CASSSTLNTGELFF | TRBV5-4 | 14 | - | TRBJ2-2 | -
TGTGCCTGGAGTGTACAGCGGGAGACCCAGTACTTC | CAWSVQRETQYF | TRBV30 | 12 | - | TRBJ2-5 | -
TGTGCCAGCAGCTTAGGAACGGGAGGTTGGACAGATACGCAGTATTTT | CASSLGTGGWTDTQYF | TRBV11-2 | 16 | TRBD2 | TRBJ2-3 | -
TGTGCCAGCAGCGTAGGTATAATGGGGCGTTCAGATACGCAGTATTTT | CASSVGIMGRSDTQYF | TRBV9 | 16 | - | TRBJ2-3 | few
TGTGCCAGCAGCCCCCGCCCCGTCCTAGCTCGATATTACAATGAGCAGTTCTTC | CASSPRPVLARYYNEQFF | TRBV7-3 | 18 | - | TRBJ2-1 | -
TGTGCCTGGGGAGACAGGGCGGAGAGCTACACCTTC | CAWGDRAESYTF | TRBV30 | 12 | TRBD1 | TRBJ1-2 | -
TGTGCCAGCAGCTTAGACAGGGTTCATGAGCAGTTCTTC | CASSLDRVHEQFF | TRBV7-7 | 13 | - | TRBJ2-1 | -
TGTGCCTGGAGTCAGACAGGGCAAGGAGAGCAGTACTTC | CAWSQTGQGEQYF | TRBV30 | 13 | TRBD1 | TRBJ2-7 | few
TGCGCCAGCAGCTTCGGACAGGCCCAAGAGACCCAGTACTTC | CASSFGQAQETQYF | TRBV5-1 | 14 | TRBD1 | TRBJ2-5 | -
TGCGCCAGCAGCTCTGGAGGACAGGGTTTGGAAGGGACCCAGTACTTC | CASSSGGQGLEGTQYF | TRBV5-1 | 16 | TRBD1 | TRBJ2-5 | few
TGTGCCAGCTCCAGGCCGCCGGGACAGGGTATCTACGAGCAGTACTTC | CASSRPPGQGIYEQYF | TRBV7-9 | 16 | TRBD1 | TRBJ2-7 | -
TGTGCCAGCAGCTTGGTGGGACAGAGCTCTGGAAACACCATATATTTT | CASSLVGQSSGNTIYF | TRBV7-2 | 16 | TRBD1 | TRBJ1-3 | few
TGCAGCGCCCCAAGGTGGGGGGTCGGTACAGATACGCAGTATTTT | CSAPRWGVGTDTQYF | TRBV29-1 | 15 | - | TRBJ2-3 | -
TGTGCCAGCAGTAGGTCCCGCGGGAGGTCCTACAATGAGCAGTTCTTC | CASSRSRGRSYNEQFF | TRBV28 | 16 | TRBD2 | TRBJ2-1 | few
TGTGCCAGCAGCCATCGACTAGCGGGAGTTCGGGAGCAGTACTTC | CASSHRLAGVREQYF | TRBV7-6 | 15 | TRBD2 | TRBJ2-7 | -
TGTGCCAGCAGCATACGACAGGGCGAGCGGGGCTACACCTTC | CASSIRQGERGYTF | TRBV7-2 | 14 | TRBD1 | TRBJ1-2 | -
TGTGCCAGCAGCTTAGCAAAATTGGGAGACAGGGTCAACGAGCAGTACTTC | CASSLAKLGDRVNEQYF | TRBV7-9 | 17 | TRBD1 | TRBJ2-7 | -
TGTGCCAGCAGCGTCCGGGCCGGGAGGGCCGGGGCAGATACGCAGTATTTT | CASSVRAGRAGADTQYF | TRBV9 | 17 | TRBD2 | TRBJ2-3 | few